This T cell receptor (beta chain) was retrieved from a study of early T cells in non-severe SARS-CoV-2 infection. Study in general: It was bulk RNA from unsorted whole blood that was sequenced, and the chains were unpaired.

TCRdb analysed the 5' RACE reads with MiXCR anew, one entry per CDR3 protein. The profile shows 80,000 or so distinct CDR3 sequences, 10% to 15% of them singletons. Germline assignment: CDR1 KGHDR and CDR2 SFDVKD. V was shortened by 3 bases and J by 4 bases, with 11 bases between the two germline ends. CDR3 length: 14 amino acids. This sequence was found in an adult who was a healthcare worker with PCR-confirmed SARS-CoV-2 infection or an uninfected control (not recorded which). This sequence joins TRBV24-1 and TRBJ1-1; D is possibly TRBD1 (5 bases). Source material: whole blood. Here the CDR3 reads CATSDHGGSTEAFF. The CDR3 DNA sequence: TGTGCCACCAGTGATCACGGGGGTAGCACTGAAGCTTTCTTT.